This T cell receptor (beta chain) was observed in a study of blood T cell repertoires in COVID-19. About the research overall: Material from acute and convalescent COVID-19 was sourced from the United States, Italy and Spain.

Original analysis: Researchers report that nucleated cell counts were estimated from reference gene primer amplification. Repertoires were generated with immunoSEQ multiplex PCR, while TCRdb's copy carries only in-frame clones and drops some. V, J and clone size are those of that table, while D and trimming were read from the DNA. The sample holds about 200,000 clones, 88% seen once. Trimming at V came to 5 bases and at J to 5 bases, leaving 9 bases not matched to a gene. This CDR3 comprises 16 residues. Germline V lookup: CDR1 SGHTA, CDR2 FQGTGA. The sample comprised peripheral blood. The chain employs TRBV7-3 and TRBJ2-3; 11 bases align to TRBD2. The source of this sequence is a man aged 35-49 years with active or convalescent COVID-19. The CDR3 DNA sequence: TGTGCCAGCAGCCCACGACTAGGGACTAGCGGAGATACGCAGTATTTT. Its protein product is CASSPRLGTSGDTQYF.